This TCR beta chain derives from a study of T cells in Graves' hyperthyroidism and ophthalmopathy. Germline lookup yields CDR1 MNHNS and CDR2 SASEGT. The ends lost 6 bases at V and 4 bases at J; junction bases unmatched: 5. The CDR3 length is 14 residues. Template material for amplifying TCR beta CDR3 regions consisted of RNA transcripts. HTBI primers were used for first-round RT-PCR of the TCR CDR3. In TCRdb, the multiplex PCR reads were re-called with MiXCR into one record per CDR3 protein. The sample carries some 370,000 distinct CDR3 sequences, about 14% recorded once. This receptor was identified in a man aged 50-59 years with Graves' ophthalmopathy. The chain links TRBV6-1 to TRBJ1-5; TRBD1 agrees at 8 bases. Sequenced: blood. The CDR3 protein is CASRAGTGNQPQHF. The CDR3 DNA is TGTGCCAGCAGGGCCGGGACAGGTAATCAGCCCCAGCATTTT.